Below are 15 T cell receptor beta chains sequenced from a single sample in a study of T cell responses to AZD1222 COVID-19 vaccine. TCRdb's copy holds only in-frame clones and misses some; the assay was immunoSEQ multiplex PCR. The sample contains 150,000 to 200,000 clones, around 88% of which appear only once. Here the sequenced sample was peripheral blood, taken 28 days after the second AZD1222 dose. The receptor set was obtained from an adult who received the AZD1222 COVID-19 vaccine.

Note on this clone: This sample also contains other DNA sequences that code for the same CDR3. The rearrangement links TRBV6-4 to TRBJ2-3; TRBD2 matches at 8 bases. The ends lost 0 bases at V and 1 base at J; junction bases unmatched: 0. Germline-derived CDR1 and CDR2 are MRHNA and SNTAGT. This CDR3 is built from 15 residues. CDR3: CASSDSSGGTDTQYF. The DNA of the CDR3 is TGTGCCAGCAGTGACTCTAGCGGGGGCACAGATACGCAGTATTTT.

The gene calls are TRBV30 and TRBJ2-5, with TRBD1 matching 7 bases. CDR3 size: 12 residues. CDR1 and CDR2 (germline): GTSNPN, SVGIG (reference sequence). V lost 3 bases and J lost 4; bases outside the gene matches: 2. CDR3 nucleotide sequence: TGTGCCTGGAGCTACAGGGGAGAGACCCAGTACTTC. Protein product: CAWSYRGETQYF.

V is TRBV6-5 and J is TRBJ1-4, with no clear D. The V and J ends lost 1 base and 5 bases respectively, with 8 bases between them. This CDR3 has 14 amino acids. CDR1 is MNHEY, CDR2 SVGAGI, per germline. The CDR3 bases are TGTGCCAGCAGTTACTTCCGGGAGAATGAAAAACTGTTTTTT. Amino acid sequence: CASSYFRENEKLFF.

The CDR3 DNA reads TGTGCCAGTAGTATGGGGGATTCGAACACCGGGGAGCTGTTTTTT. Amino acids: CASSMGDSNTGELFF. The chain couples TRBV19 to TRBJ2-2; perhaps D is TRBD1 or TRBD2 (5 bases each). V was pared by 3 bases and J by 0 bases, with 8 bases between. The germline V gene encodes CDR1 LNHDA and CDR2 SQIVND (reference sequence). The CDR3 has 15 residues. Full variable domain (missing parts from reference TRBV19 and TRBJ2-2): DGGITQSPKYLFRKEGQNVTLSCEQNLNHDAMYWYRQDPGQGLRLIYYSQIVNDFQKGDIAEGYSVSREKKESFPLTVTSAQKNPTAFYLCASSMGDSNTGELFFGEGSRLTVL.

The V call is TRBV29-1, the J call TRBJ2-7, with TRBD1 as a possible D gene (6 bases). In germline, CDR1 is SQVTM, CDR2 ANQGSEA. The CDR3 has 13 residues. Trimming cost V 6 bases and J 0 bases, with 12 bases left between them. The CDR3, as DNA: TGCAGCGTGGGGCAGGGGAGCTCCTACGAGCAGTACTTC. As protein: CSVGQGSSYEQYF.

The rearrangement joins TRBV11-2 to TRBJ2-3, with D perhaps given as TRBD1 or TRBD2 (5 bases each). Germline-derived CDR1 and CDR2 are SGHAT and FQNNGV. CDR3 length: 15 amino acids. V was pared by 5 bases and J by 3 bases, with 15 bases between. The CDR3 nucleotides read TGTGCCAGCAGCCCCCTTGGGGGTCAGACAGATACGCAGTATTTT. This encodes CASSPLGGQTDTQYF.

The CDR3 loop reads CASSRRTSGGGGGELFF. The CDR3 DNA sequence: TGCGCCAGCAGCCGCCGGACTAGCGGGGGGGGTGGCGGGGAGCTGTTTTTT. The gene calls are TRBV4-1 and TRBJ2-2; 15 bases map to TRBD2. V dropped 4 bases and J dropped 7; count of bases not matched to a gene: 7. The CDR3 has 17 amino acids. Germline values: CDR1 MGHRA, CDR2 YSYEKL.

This clone showed up just once. The V call is TRBV6-6, the J call TRBJ2-2; TRBD2 matches at 16 bases. Germline V gene sequence: CDR1 MNHNY, CDR2 SVGAGI (reference sequence). V shed 5 bases, J shed 5 bases, and the junction held 14 bases outside the gene matches. The CDR3 covers 20 residues. As DNA, the CDR3 is TGTGCCAGCAGTCGTCACACCGGGACTAGCGGGGGGGCCCGGACCGGGGAGCTGTTTTTT. It specifies CASSRHTGTSGGARTGELFF.

On this clone itself: One junction end does not reproduce the germline sequence, and a read error may be involved. The rearrangement links TRBV10-1 to TRBJ2-7; 7 bases map to TRBD1. The CDR3 contains 15 residues. Germline CDR1 and CDR2: WNHNN and SYGVQD (reference sequence). In DNA, the CDR3 is TGCGTCAGCCCCCCGGACAGGAAAAGCTCCTACGAGCAGTACTTC. This gives the protein CVSPPDRKSSYEQYF.

The chain has TRBV3-1 (or the pseudogene TRBV3-2) and TRBJ1-1, with 7 nucleotides matching TRBD1. The V gene end was trimmed by 6 bases and the J gene end by 0 bases; junction bases not matched to a gene: 4. Germline values: CDR1 LGHDT, CDR2 YNNKEL (reference sequence). The CDR3 consists of 14 residues. CDR3 nucleotide sequence: TGTGCCAGCAGATCGGGACAGATGAACACTGAAGCTTTCTTT. This gives the protein CASRSGQMNTEAFF.

The chain carries TRBV5-5 and TRBJ1-1; D might be TRBD1 (5 bases). Germline-derived CDR1 and CDR2 are SGHKS and YYEKEE (reference sequence). Trimming stripped 2 bases from V and 2 bases from J, with 16 bases between. The CDR3 is 16 residues long. Written as DNA, the CDR3 is TGTGCCAGCAGCTTCCTATCGGGCAGGGTTAACACTGAAGCTTTCTTT. This translates into CASSFLSGRVNTEAFF.

This chain connects TRBV10-1 to TRBJ2-3, with TRBD2 identical over 11 bases. Trimming cost V 8 bases and J 4 bases; bases outside gene matches: 5. The CDR3 has 14 residues. Per germline, CDR1 WNHNN and CDR2 SYGVQD (reference sequence). The CDR3 loop is CASASGGSSDTQYF. The CDR3 DNA follows: TGCGCCAGCGCTAGCGGGGGGTCCTCAGATACGCAGTATTTT.

The CDR3 region has the DNA TGTGCCTGGAGTGTCGTCAGCTACAATGAGCAGTTCTTC. It is translated as CAWSVVSYNEQFF. The V gene is TRBV30, the J gene TRBJ2-1; D is unresolved. Trimming stripped 0 bases from V and 3 bases from J, with 6 bases between. This CDR3 region has 13 residues. Germline V gives CDR1 GTSNPN, CDR2 SVGIG (reference sequence).

This chain joins TRBV6-5 and TRBJ1-1; 7 nucleotides line up with TRBD1. Germline lookup yields CDR1 MNHEY and CDR2 SVGAGI. The trim removed 4 bases at V and 5 bases at J, leaving 7 bases unmatched. This CDR3 spans 14 amino acids. In DNA form, the CDR3 reads TGTGCCAGCAGTTTGGGCCTACAGGGGACTGAAGCTTTCTTT. As protein: CASSLGLQGTEAFF.

The V gene is TRBV5-1, the J gene TRBJ1-2; no clear D gene. This CDR3 comprises 12 residues. In germline, CDR1 is SGHRS, CDR2 YFSETQ. Trimming removed 0 bases from V and 1 base from J, with 1 base in between. The CDR3 loop reads CASSLDNYGYTF. The DNA for the CDR3 is TGCGCCAGCAGCTTGGATAACTATGGCTACACCTTC.